This TCR beta chain was found in a study of blood T cells in healthy people across ages. A second PCR of roughly 7 to 11 cycles used a sample-barcoded 5' primer and a J-beta primer mix. TCRdb reprocessed the 5' RACE reads with MiXCR, giving one entry per CDR3 protein. The sample holds 850,000 to 1,000,000 distinct CDR3 sequences, around 49% seen once. The CDR3 totals 15 residues. General study findings and limits: Versus aged donors, long-lived donors had higher diversity and more naive CD4+ cells. Because donor CMV status was unknown, expanded clonotype changes were possibly confounded.

Total RNA extraction produced at least 6 micrograms (per sample) for the study. Details on this clonotype: Its antigen is unidentified.

The chain combines TRBV12-1 with TRBJ1-5; TRBD1 is the table's D call and was not checked against the DNA. TRBV12-1 is shown as a pseudogene. Sequenced sample: blood. This receptor was obtained from a man under 40 in good health. CDR3 amino acids: CASSPIPLSGQPQHF. For the CDR3, the DNA is TGTGCCAGCAGCCCAATACCCCTTAGCGGTCAGCCCCAGCATTTT.